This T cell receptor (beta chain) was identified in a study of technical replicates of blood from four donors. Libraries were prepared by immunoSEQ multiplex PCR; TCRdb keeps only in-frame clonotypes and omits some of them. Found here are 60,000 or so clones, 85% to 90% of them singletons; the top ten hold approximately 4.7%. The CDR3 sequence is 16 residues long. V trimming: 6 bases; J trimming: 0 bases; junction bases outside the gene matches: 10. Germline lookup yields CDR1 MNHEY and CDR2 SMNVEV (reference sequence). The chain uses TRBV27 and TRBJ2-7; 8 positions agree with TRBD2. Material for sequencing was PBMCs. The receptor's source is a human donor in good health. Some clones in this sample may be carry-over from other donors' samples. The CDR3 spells CASRSYGREDSYEQYF. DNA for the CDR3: TGTGCCAGCAGATCCTACGGGCGGGAGGACTCCTACGAGCAGTACTTC.